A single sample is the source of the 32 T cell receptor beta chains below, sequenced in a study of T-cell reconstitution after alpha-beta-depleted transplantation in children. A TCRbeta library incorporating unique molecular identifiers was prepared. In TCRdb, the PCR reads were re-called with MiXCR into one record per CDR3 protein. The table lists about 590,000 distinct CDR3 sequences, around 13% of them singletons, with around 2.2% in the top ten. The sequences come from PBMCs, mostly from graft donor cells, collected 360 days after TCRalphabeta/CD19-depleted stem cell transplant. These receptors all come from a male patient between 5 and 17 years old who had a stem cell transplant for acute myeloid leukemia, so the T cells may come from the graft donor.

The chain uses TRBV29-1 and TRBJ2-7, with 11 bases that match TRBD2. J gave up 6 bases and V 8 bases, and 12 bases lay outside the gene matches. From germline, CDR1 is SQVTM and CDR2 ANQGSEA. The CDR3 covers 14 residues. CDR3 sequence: CSYRLAGRSGEQYF. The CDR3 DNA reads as TGCAGCTATAGACTAGCGGGAAGATCCGGCGAGCAGTACTTC.

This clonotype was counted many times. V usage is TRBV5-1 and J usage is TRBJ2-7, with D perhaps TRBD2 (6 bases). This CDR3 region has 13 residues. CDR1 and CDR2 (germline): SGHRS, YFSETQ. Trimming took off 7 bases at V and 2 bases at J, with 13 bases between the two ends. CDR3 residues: CASSNRGTYEQYF. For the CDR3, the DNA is TGCGCCAGCTCCAATCGGGGGACCTACGAGCAGTACTTC.

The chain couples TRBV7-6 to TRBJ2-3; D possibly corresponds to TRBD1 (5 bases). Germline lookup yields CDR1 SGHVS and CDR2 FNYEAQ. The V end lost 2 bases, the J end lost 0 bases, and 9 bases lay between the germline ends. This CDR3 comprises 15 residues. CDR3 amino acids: CASSLTRVSTDTQYF. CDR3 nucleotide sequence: TGTGCCAGCAGCTTAACCAGGGTTAGCACAGATACGCAGTATTTT.

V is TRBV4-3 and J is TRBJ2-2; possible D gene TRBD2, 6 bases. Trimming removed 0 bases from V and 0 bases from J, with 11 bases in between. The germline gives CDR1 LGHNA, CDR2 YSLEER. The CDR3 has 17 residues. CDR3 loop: CASSQEGLGANTGELFF. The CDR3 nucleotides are TGCGCCAGCAGCCAAGAGGGACTGGGGGCGAACACCGGGGAGCTGTTTTTT.

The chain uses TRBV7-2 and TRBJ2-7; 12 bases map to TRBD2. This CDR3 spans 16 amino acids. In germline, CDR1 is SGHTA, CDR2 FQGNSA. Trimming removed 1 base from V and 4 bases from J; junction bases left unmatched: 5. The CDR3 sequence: CASSLVLAGGFYEQYF. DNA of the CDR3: TGTGCCAGCAGCTTAGTACTAGCGGGAGGTTTTTACGAGCAGTACTTC.

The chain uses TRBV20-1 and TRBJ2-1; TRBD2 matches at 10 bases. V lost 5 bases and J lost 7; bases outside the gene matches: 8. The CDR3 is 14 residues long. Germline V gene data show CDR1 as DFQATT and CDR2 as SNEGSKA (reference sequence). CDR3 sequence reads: CSAVTSGLRNEQFF. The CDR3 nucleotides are TGCAGTGCTGTGACTAGCGGGCTTAGGAATGAGCAGTTCTTC.

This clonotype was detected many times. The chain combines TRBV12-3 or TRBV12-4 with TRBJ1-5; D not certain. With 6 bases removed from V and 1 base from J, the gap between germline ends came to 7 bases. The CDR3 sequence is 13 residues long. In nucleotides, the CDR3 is TGTGCCAGCAGCTTGGGCAGCAATCAGCCCCAGCATTTT. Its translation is CASSLGSNQPQHF.

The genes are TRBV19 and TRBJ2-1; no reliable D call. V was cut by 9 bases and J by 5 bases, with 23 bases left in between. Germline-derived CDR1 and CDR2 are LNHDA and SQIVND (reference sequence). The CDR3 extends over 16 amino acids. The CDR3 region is CASRHSVAQVNNEQFF. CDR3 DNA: TGTGCCAGCCGTCACTCAGTTGCGCAAGTGAACAATGAGCAGTTCTTC.

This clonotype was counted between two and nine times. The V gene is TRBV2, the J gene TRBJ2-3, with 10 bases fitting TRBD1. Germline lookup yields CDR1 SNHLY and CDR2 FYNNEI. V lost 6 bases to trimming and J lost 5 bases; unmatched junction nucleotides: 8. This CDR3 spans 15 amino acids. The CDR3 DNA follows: TGTGCCAGCAGCCGAGATGGGACAGGGGTAGATACGCAGTATTTT. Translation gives CASSRDGTGVDTQYF.

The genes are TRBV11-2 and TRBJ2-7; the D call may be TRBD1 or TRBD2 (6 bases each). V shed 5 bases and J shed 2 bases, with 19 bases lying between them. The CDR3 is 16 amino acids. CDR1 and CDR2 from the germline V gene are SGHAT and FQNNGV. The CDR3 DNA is TGTGCCAGCAGCGACGTAACAGGGAGGAAGCCCTACGAGCAGTACTTC. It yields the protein CASSDVTGRKPYEQYF.

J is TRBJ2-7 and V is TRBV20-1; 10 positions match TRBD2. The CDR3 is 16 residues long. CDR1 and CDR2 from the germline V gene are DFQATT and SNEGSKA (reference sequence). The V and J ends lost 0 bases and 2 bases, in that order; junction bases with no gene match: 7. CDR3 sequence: CSARDPPSGRAYEQYF. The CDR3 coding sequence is TGCAGTGCTAGAGATCCCCCTAGCGGGAGAGCCTACGAGCAGTACTTC.

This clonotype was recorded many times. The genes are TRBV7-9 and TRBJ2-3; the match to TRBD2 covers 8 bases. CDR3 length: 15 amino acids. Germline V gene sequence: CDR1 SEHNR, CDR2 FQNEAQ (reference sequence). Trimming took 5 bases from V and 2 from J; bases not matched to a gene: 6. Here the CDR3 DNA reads TGTGCCAGCAGCCAACTAGCGGCCACCACAGATACGCAGTATTTT. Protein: CASSQLAATTDTQYF.

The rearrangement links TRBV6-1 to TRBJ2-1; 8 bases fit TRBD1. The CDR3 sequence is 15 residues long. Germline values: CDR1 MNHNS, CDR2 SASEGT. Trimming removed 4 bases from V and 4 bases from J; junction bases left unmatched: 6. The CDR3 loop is CASSGGQGKYNEQFF. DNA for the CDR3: TGTGCCAGCAGTGGCGGACAGGGAAAGTACAATGAGCAGTTCTTC.

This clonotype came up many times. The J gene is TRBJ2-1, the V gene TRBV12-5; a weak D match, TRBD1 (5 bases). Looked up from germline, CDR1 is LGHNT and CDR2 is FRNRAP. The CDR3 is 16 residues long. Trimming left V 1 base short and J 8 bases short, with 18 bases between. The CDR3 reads CASGLERQSAAYEQFF. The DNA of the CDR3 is TGTGCTAGTGGTTTGGAACGACAGTCAGCAGCGTATGAGCAGTTCTTC.

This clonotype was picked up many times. CDR3 in amino acids: CASSITSAYNEQFF. For the CDR3, the DNA is TGTGCCAGTAGTATCACTAGCGCCTACAATGAGCAGTTCTTC. V is TRBV19 and J is TRBJ2-1; TRBD2 agrees at 7 bases. Germline CDR1 reads LNHDA; CDR2 reads SQIVND (reference sequence). CDR3 length: 14 residues. V shed 3 bases and J 2 bases; nucleotides not matched to a gene: 1.

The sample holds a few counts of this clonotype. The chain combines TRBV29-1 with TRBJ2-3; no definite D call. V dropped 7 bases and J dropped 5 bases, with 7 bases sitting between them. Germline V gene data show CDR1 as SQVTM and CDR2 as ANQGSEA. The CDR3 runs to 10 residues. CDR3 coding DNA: TGCAGCGCTCATTTAGATACGCAGTATTTT. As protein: CSAHLDTQYF.

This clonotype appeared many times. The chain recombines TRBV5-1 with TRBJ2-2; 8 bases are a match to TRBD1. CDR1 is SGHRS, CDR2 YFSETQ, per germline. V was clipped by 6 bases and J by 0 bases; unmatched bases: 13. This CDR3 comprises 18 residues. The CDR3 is CASTFHRDRPSNTGELFF. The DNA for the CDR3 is TGCGCCAGCACCTTCCACCGGGACAGGCCTTCGAACACCGGGGAGCTGTTTTTT.

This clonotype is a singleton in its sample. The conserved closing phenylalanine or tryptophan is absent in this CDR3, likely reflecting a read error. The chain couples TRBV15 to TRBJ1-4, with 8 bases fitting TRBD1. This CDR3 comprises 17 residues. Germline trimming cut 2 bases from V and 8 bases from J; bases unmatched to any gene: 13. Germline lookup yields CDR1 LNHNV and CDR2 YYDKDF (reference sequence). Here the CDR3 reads CATSRQGAGFRFEKLFS. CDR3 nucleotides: TGTGCCACCAGCAGACAGGGGGCCGGATTTAGATTCGAAAAACTGTTTTCT.

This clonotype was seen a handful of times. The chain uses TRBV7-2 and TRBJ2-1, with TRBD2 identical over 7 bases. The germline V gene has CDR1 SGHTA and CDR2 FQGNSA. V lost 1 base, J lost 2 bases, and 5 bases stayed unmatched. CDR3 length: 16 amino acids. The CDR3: CASSLVGREPYNEQFF. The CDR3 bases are TGTGCCAGCAGCTTAGTGGGGCGGGAGCCCTACAATGAGCAGTTCTTC.

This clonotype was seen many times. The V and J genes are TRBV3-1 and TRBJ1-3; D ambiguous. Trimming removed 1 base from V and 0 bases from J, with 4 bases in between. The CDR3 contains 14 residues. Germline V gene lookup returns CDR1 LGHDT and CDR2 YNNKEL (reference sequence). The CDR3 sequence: CASSQGGSGNTIYF. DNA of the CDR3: TGTGCCAGCAGCCAAGGCGGCTCTGGAAACACCATATATTTT.

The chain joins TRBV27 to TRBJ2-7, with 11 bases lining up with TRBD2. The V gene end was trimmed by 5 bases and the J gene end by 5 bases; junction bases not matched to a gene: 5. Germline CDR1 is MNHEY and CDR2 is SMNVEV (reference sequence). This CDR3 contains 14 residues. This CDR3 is CASSPGTSGHEQYF. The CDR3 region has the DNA TGTGCCAGCAGTCCGGGGACTAGCGGCCACGAGCAGTACTTC.

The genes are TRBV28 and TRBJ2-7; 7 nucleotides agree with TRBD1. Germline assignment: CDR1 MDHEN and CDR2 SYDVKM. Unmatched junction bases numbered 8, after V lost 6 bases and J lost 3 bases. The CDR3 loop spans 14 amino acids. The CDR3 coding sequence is TGTGCCAGCAGACCTAACCGGGACAGCTACGAGCAGTACTTC. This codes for CASRPNRDSYEQYF.

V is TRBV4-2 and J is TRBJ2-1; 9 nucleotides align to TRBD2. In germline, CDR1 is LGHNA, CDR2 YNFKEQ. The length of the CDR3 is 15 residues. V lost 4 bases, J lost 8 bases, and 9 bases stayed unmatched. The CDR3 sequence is CASSRSGSSSHEQFF. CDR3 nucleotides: TGTGCCAGCAGCCGTAGCGGGAGTAGTTCCCATGAGCAGTTCTTC.

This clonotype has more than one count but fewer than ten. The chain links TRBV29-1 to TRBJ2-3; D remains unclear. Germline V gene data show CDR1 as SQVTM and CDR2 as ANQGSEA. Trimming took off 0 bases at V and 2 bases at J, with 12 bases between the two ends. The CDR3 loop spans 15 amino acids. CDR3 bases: TGCAGCGTTGAAGAGGTGGAAGATCCCACAGATACGCAGTATTTT. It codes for CSVEEVEDPTDTQYF.

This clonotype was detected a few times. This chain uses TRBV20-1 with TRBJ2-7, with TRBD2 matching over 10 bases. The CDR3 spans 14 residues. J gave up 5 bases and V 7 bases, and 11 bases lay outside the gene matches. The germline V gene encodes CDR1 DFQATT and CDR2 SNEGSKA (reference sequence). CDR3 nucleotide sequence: TGCAGTGAAGCCCTAGCGGGAGACTTCCACGAGCAGTACTTC. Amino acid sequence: CSEALAGDFHEQYF.

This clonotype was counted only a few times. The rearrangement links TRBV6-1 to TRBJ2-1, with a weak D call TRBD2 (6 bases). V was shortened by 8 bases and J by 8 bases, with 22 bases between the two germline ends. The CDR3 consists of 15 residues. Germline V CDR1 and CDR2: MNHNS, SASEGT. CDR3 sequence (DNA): TGTGCCAGCGTAAACCGGGACCCGGGGGTGGATGAGCAGTTCTTC. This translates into CASVNRDPGVDEQFF.

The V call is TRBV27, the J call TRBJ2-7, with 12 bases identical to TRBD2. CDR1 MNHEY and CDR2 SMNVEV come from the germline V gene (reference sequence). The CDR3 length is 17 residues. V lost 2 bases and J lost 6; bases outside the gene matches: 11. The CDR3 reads CASSLLGLAGGASEQYF. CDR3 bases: TGTGCCAGCAGTTTACTCGGGCTAGCGGGGGGGGCCTCCGAGCAGTACTTC.

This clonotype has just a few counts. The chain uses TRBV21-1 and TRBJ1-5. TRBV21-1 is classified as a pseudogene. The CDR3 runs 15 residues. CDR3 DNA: TGTGCCAGCAGCAAGCCGCCGACGGGGAATCAGCCCCAGCATTTT. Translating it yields CASSKPPTGNQPQHF.

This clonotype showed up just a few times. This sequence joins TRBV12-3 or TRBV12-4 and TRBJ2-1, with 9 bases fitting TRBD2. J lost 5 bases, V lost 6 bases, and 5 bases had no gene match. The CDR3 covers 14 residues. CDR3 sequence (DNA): TGTGCCAGCAGAACTAGCGGGCAAAACAATGAGCAGTTCTTC. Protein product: CASRTSGQNNEQFF.

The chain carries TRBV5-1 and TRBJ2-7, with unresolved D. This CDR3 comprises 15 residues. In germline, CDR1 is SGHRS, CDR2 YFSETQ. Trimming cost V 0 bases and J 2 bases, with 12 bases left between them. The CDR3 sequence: CASSLDSFSAYEQYF. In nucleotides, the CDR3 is TGCGCCAGCAGCTTGGACAGTTTCAGCGCCTACGAGCAGTACTTC.

This chain's CDR3 is CSVDGRRGRQYF. The CDR3 DNA is TGCAGCGTTGATGGTAGGCGCGGGAGGCAGTACTTC. This chain uses TRBV29-1 with TRBJ2-7; 7 nucleotides agree with TRBD2. V lost 3 bases to trimming and J lost 9 bases; unmatched junction nucleotides: 8. The CDR3 loop spans 12 amino acids. CDR1 is SQVTM, CDR2 ANQGSEA, per germline.

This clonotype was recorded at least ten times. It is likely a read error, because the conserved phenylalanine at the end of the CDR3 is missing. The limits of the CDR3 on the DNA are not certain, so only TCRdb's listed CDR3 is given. CDR3 region: CASSLLTRKG. J is TRBJ2-7 and V is TRBV27; the table's D call, TRBD2, has no DNA check behind it. The germline V gene encodes CDR1 MNHEY and CDR2 SMNVEV (reference sequence). Termini included, the CDR3 measures 10 amino acids.